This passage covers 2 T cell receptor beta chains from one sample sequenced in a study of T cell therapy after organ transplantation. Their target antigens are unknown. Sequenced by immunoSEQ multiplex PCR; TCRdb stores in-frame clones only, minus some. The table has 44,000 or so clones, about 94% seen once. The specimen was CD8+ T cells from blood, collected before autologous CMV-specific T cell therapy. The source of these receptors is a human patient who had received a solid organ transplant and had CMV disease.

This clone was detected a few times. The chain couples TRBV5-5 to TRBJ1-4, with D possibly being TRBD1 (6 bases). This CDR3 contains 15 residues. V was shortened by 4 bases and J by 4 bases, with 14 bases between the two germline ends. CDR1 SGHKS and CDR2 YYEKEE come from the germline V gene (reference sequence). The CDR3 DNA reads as TGTGCCAGCAGCGCCCACAGGGTTAATAATGAAAAACTGTTTTTT. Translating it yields CASSAHRVNNEKLFF.

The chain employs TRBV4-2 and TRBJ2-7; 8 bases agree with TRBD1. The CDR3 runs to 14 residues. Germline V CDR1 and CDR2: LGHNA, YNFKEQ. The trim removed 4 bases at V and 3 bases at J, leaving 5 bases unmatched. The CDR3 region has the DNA TGTGCCAGCAGCCCGACCGGGACAGGCTACGAGCAGTACTTC. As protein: CASSPTGTGYEQYF.